The sequence of this T cell receptor (beta chain) was determined in a study of T cells in women clearing cervical HPV infection. Measured with immunoSEQ multiplex PCR; TCRdb has only the in-frame clones, and not every one. In all, the sample yields roughly 14,000 clones. A remark on this clone: The read falls 3 residues short of the CDR3 end, and the missing part is taken from the germline J gene.

The CDR3 has 14 amino acids. The germline gives CDR1 DFQATT, CDR2 SNEGSKA (reference sequence). The rearrangement joins TRBV20-1 to TRBJ2-4; no reliable D call. Sequencing was carried out using blood buffy coat. The clonotype comes from a woman between 18 and 70 years old with a cervical HPV16 infection that either progressed to CIN3+ or cleared (not recorded which). The CDR3 loop is CSARISPRLSIQYF. CDR3 bases read: TGCAGTGCTAGAATCTCCCCCCGCCTCAGTATT.